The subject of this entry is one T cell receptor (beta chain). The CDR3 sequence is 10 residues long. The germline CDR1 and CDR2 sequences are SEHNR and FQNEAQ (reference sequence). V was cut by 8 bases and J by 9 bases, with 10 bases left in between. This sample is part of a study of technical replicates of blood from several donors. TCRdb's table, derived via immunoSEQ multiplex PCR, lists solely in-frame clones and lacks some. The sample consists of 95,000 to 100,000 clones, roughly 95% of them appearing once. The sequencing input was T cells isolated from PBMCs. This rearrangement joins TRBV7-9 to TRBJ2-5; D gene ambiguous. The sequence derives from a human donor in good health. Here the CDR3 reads CASVLGPQYF. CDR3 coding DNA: TGTGCCAGCGTACTGGGCCCCCAGTACTTC.